There are many counts of the clone carrying this T cell receptor beta chain. The target antigen is unknown. This specimen belongs to a study of T cells in Graves' hyperthyroidism and ophthalmopathy. Study details: Initial diagnosis, before any treatment, was when peripheral blood was collected. Overall study results and limits: Ophthalmopathy and stable hyperthyroidism were told apart by a 13 V-J model.

RNA transcripts were the template for amplifying TCR beta CDR3 regions. The primer set for the first-round RT-PCR of the TCR CDR3 was HTBI. A single record per CDR3 protein comes from TCRdb applying MiXCR to the multiplex PCR reads. This table has a few hundred thousand distinct CDR3 sequences, about a sixth appearing once. There are 17 residues in the CDR3. The germline V and J ends were trimmed by 5 bases and 7 bases, with 24 bases remaining between them. CDR1 and CDR2 (germline): SGHVS, FQNEAQ. This sequence was found in a woman aged 18 to 35 with Graves' hyperthyroidism. Sequencing was carried out using blood. The chain couples TRBV7-8 to TRBJ2-1; D might be TRBD2 (6 bases). CDR3 sequence (DNA): TGTGCCAGCAGCCCAGGAGAACCGGGAGACGCCTCAAATGAGCAGTTCTTC. Translating it yields CASSPGEPGDASNEQFF.